Following are 28 T cell receptor beta chains from one sample sequenced in a study of T cell changes during pregnancy in multiple sclerosis. Generated by immunoSEQ multiplex PCR, the TCRdb table keeps only in-frame clones and is missing some. The sample lists around 30,000 clones, roughly nine tenths occurring once. The sample consisted of CD8+ T cells from peripheral blood mononuclear cells, taken in the second trimester of pregnancy. These receptors were taken from a female donor with multiple sclerosis, enrolled in a pregnancy study.

In this sample, this clone is medium-sized. The CDR3 region has the DNA TGTGCCAGCAGCCTACCCCGGGGAGATAGCACAGATACGCAGTATTTT. Translated, it gives CASSLPRGDSTDTQYF. The chain recombines TRBV7-3 with TRBJ2-3; TRBD2 might be the D (5 bases). The V gene lost 5 bases and the J gene lost 0 bases, with 15 bases spanning the gap. This CDR3 spans 16 amino acids. Looked up from germline, CDR1 is SGHTA and CDR2 is FQGTGA.

This clone was picked up one time. V usage is TRBV9 and J usage is TRBJ2-3, with 8 bases that match TRBD2. Germline V gives CDR1 SGDLS, CDR2 YYNGEE. Trimming at V came to 4 bases and at J to 6 bases, leaving 7 bases not matched to a gene. The CDR3 is 14 residues long. The CDR3 region has the DNA TGTGCCAGCAGCCTAAGAGCGGGAGTGGATACGCAGTATTTT. Translation gives CASSLRAGVDTQYF.

The V and J genes are TRBV28 and TRBJ2-3; 7 positions agree with TRBD2. The V gene's germline CDR1 is MDHEN and CDR2 SYDVKM. Trimming took 6 bases from V and 5 from J; bases not matched to a gene: 14. The CDR3 extends over 16 amino acids. This chain's CDR3 is CASSLRIGEGIDTQYF. The CDR3 DNA reads as TGTGCCAGCAGCCTCCGTATTGGGGAGGGCATAGATACGCAGTATTTT.

V gene TRBV9 combines with J gene TRBJ2-2, with 15 bases aligning to TRBD2. In germline, CDR1 is SGDLS, CDR2 YYNGEE. The V and J ends lost 3 bases and 7 bases, in that order; junction bases with no gene match: 4. There are 16 residues in the CDR3. CDR3 in amino acids: CASSGTSGRESGELFF. The DNA for the CDR3 is TGTGCCAGCAGCGGGACTAGCGGGAGGGAGAGCGGGGAGCTGTTTTTT.

The chain combines TRBV27 with TRBJ1-5, with 7 positions matching TRBD1. CDR3 length: 14 amino acids. After removal of 3 bases from V and 5 bases from J, the junction contained 4 bases not matched to a gene. In germline, CDR1 is MNHEY, CDR2 SMNVEV (reference sequence). The CDR3 DNA reads TGTGCCAGCAGTTTGGACAGGACACATCAGCCCCAGCATTTT. It translates to CASSLDRTHQPQHF.

The chain links TRBV19 to TRBJ1-5; TRBD1 matches at 10 bases. This CDR3 has 15 amino acids. CDR1 and CDR2 from the germline V gene are LNHDA and SQIVND (reference sequence). V lost 7 bases, J lost 8 bases, and 11 bases stayed unmatched. The DNA of the CDR3 is TGTGCCAGTAACCCGGGACAGGGGAGGAACGAGCCCCAGCATTTT. This codes for CASNPGQGRNEPQHF.

This chain uses TRBV2 with TRBJ1-5; TRBD1 matches at 7 bases. The J segment lost 0 bases and the V segment lost 7 bases, leaving 9 bases of the junction unmatched. The germline CDR1 and CDR2 sequences are SNHLY and FYNNEI. The CDR3 has 16 residues. CDR3 sequence: CASNVDRKNSNQPQHF. The CDR3 DNA reads TGTGCCAGCAATGTGGACAGGAAAAATAGCAATCAGCCCCAGCATTTT.

The chain is built from TRBV4-2 and TRBJ2-7; possible D gene TRBD2, 5 bases. This CDR3 region has 13 residues. With 0 bases removed from V and 3 bases from J, the gap between germline ends came to 6 bases. Germline V gene lookup returns CDR1 LGHNA and CDR2 YNFKEQ. The CDR3 region has the DNA TGTGCCAGCAGCCAAGAAGGAGGCTACGAGCAGTACTTC. The encoded protein is CASSQEGGYEQYF.

V gene TRBV9 combines with J gene TRBJ2-1; the match to TRBD2 covers 14 bases. In germline, CDR1 is SGDLS, CDR2 YYNGEE. CDR3 length equals 17 residues. J was trimmed by 1 base and V by 0 bases; bases with no gene match: 0. CDR3 residues: CASSVGTSGRSYNEQFF. For the CDR3, the DNA is TGTGCCAGCAGCGTAGGGACTAGCGGGAGGTCCTACAATGAGCAGTTCTTC.

This clone was counted a few times. This chain links TRBV18 with TRBJ1-1, with D unresolved. The germline gives CDR1 KGHSH, CDR2 LQKENI. The V end lost 6 bases, the J end lost 6 bases, and 11 bases lay between the germline ends. CDR3 length: 12 residues. This CDR3 is CASSGEAAEAFF. In DNA form, the CDR3 reads TGTGCCAGCTCGGGAGAGGCGGCTGAAGCTTTCTTT.

The rearrangement joins TRBV7-9 to TRBJ2-7; D perhaps matches TRBD1 (5 bases). This CDR3 has 13 amino acids. Trimming took off 7 bases at V and 1 base at J, with 11 bases between the two ends. The germline V gene encodes CDR1 SEHNR and CDR2 FQNEAQ (reference sequence). CDR3 residues: CASNGAPSYEQYF. Here the CDR3 DNA reads TGTGCCAGCAATGGGGCTCCATCCTACGAGCAGTACTTC.

The chain employs TRBV9 and TRBJ1-2; maybe TRBD1 (5 bases). Germline V gives CDR1 SGDLS, CDR2 YYNGEE. Trimming removed 0 bases at V and 6 bases at J, with 18 bases between. The length of the CDR3 is 16 residues. The CDR3 bases are TGTGCCAGCAGCGTAGCTTCGGGGGAATTGGTTCATGGCTACACCTTC. Translated, it gives CASSVASGELVHGYTF.

This clone was counted between two and nine times. This rearrangement joins TRBV27 to TRBJ2-7; D is perhaps TRBD2 (5 bases). The V end lost 0 bases, the J end lost 0 bases, and 9 bases lay between the germline ends. Germline V gives CDR1 MNHEY, CDR2 SMNVEV (reference sequence). The CDR3 runs to 15 residues. The CDR3 here is CASSLSRGLSYEQYF. The CDR3 DNA is TGTGCCAGCAGTTTATCGCGCGGGCTCTCCTACGAGCAGTACTTC.

J is TRBJ2-1 and V is TRBV7-6, with 7 bases aligning to TRBD2. The CDR3 contains 18 residues. The J segment lost 0 bases and the V segment lost 5 bases, leaving 13 bases of the junction unmatched. Germline values: CDR1 SGHVS, CDR2 FNYEAQ. The CDR3 sequence: CASSPEASGPSSYNEQFF. The CDR3 region has the DNA TGTGCCAGCAGCCCAGAGGCTAGCGGCCCCAGCTCCTACAATGAGCAGTTCTTC.

This clone appeared once. The chain carries TRBV27 and TRBJ2-1; D might be TRBD2 (6 bases). The CDR3 is 15 residues long. V was clipped by 7 bases and J by 7 bases, with 20 bases between them. Germline CDR1 is MNHEY and CDR2 is SMNVEV (reference sequence). The CDR3 region is CASTPLLGGLNEQFF. The CDR3 region has the DNA TGTGCCAGCACCCCCCTGCTGGGAGGATTAAATGAGCAGTTCTTC.

This clone was found once. The J gene is TRBJ1-1, the V gene TRBV13; 9 positions match TRBD1. Germline V gene data show CDR1 as PRHDT and CDR2 as FYEKMQ (reference sequence). The CDR3 totals 16 residues. The junction had 9 bases not matched to a gene; V was cut back by 0 bases and J by 7 bases. CDR3 loop: CASSLGSRTGDIEAFF. The CDR3 bases are TGTGCCAGCAGCTTAGGGTCTAGGACAGGGGATATTGAAGCTTTCTTT. Together with reference TRBV13 and TRBJ1-1, the CDR3 gives the full variable domain: AAGVIQSPRHLIKEKRETATLKCYPIPRHDTVYWYQQGPGQDPQFLISFYEKMQSDKGSIPDRFSAQQFSDYHSELNMSSLELGDSALYFCASSLGSRTGDIEAFFGQGTRLTVV.

The chain links TRBV27 to TRBJ1-1; TRBD1 might be the D (5 bases). V gave up 5 bases and J gave up 0 bases, with 16 bases separating them. Germline values: CDR1 MNHEY, CDR2 SMNVEV (reference sequence). This CDR3 is 16 amino acids long. The CDR3 coding sequence is TGTGCCAGCAGTCCGCGTACAGGCGGCATGAACACTGAAGCTTTCTTT. It is translated as CASSPRTGGMNTEAFF.

This sequence joins TRBV19 and TRBJ2-1, with 10 bases that match TRBD2. V was clipped by 6 bases and J by 8 bases; unmatched bases: 22. Looked up from germline, CDR1 is LNHDA and CDR2 is SQIVND (reference sequence). The CDR3 runs 19 residues. CDR3 sequence: CASRWVHRTSGREGDEQFF. For the CDR3, the DNA is TGTGCCAGTAGGTGGGTCCATCGGACCAGCGGGAGGGAAGGAGATGAGCAGTTCTTC.

The rearrangement uses TRBV16 and TRBJ1-5; 10 bases are a match to TRBD1. Losses at the gene ends were 3 bases for V and 5 bases for J; bases not matched to a gene: 1. Germline-derived CDR1 and CDR2 are KGHSY and FQNENV. The CDR3 consists of 14 residues. CDR3: CASSHGTGDQPQHF. The CDR3 coding sequence is TGTGCCAGCAGCCACGGGACAGGGGATCAGCCCCAGCATTTT.

The chain employs TRBV6-1 and TRBJ2-1, with D perhaps TRBD1 (5 bases). Germline-derived CDR1 and CDR2 are MNHNS and SASEGT. The CDR3 has 15 amino acids. V lost 2 bases and J lost 6, with 14 bases in between. CDR3 bases: TGTGCCAGCAGTGAAACGACAGAGGCCGGCAATGAGCAGTTCTTC. It codes for CASSETTEAGNEQFF.

The gene calls are TRBV27 and TRBJ2-1; 12 bases map to TRBD2. This CDR3 comprises 18 residues. Germline V gene sequence: CDR1 MNHEY, CDR2 SMNVEV (reference sequence). Unmatched junction bases numbered 14, after V lost 4 bases and J lost 7 bases. CDR3 nucleotide sequence: TGTGCCAGCAGTTCGCCTCCTAGCGGGAGGGCCGGTAGGAATGAGCAGTTCTTC. Protein product: CASSSPPSGRAGRNEQFF.

The CDR3 loop reads CASSDPSSYEQYF. CDR3 in DNA: TGTGCCAGCAGCGACCCTAGCTCCTACGAGCAGTACTTC. The rearrangement links TRBV7-9 to TRBJ2-7; D uncertain. The CDR3 is 13 amino acids. Trimming removed 5 bases from V and 0 bases from J, with 8 bases in between. Germline lookup yields CDR1 SEHNR and CDR2 FQNEAQ (reference sequence).

This sequence joins TRBV29-1 and TRBJ1-2, with unresolved D. V was shortened by 4 bases and J by 0 bases, with 12 bases between the two germline ends. The CDR3 runs 14 residues. Germline values: CDR1 SQVTM, CDR2 ANQGSEA. The CDR3 sequence: CSVAAVGANYGYTF. In DNA, the CDR3 is TGCAGCGTTGCCGCGGTGGGAGCTAACTATGGCTACACCTTC.

This clone has a count of ten or more. The chain uses TRBV6-5 and TRBJ2-2; 10 positions match TRBD1. The length of the CDR3 is 15 residues. V was clipped by 6 bases and J by 3 bases; unmatched bases: 4. Germline loops: CDR1 MNHEY, CDR2 SVGAGI. In DNA form, the CDR3 reads TGTGCCAGCAGACCGGGACAGGGGTACACCGGGGAGCTGTTTTTT. Protein sequence: CASRPGQGYTGELFF.

Written as DNA, the CDR3 is TGTGCCAGCAGCTTTGGGACTAGACCCTACAATGAGCAGTTCTTC. Translating it yields CASSFGTRPYNEQFF. This rearrangement joins TRBV7-6 to TRBJ2-1, with TRBD2 matching 8 bases. CDR3 length: 15 residues. V was pared by 3 bases and J by 2 bases, with 3 bases of the junction left unmatched. Germline V gene lookup returns CDR1 SGHVS and CDR2 FNYEAQ.

The chain joins TRBV28 to TRBJ1-5; possibly TRBD1 for D (6 bases). V was cut by 11 bases and J by 4 bases, with 18 bases left in between. The CDR3 extends over 14 amino acids. Germline V CDR1 and CDR2: MDHEN, SYDVKM. The CDR3 bases are TGTGCCGTCCGAGGCCAGGGGATAAATCAGCCCCAGCATTTT. This encodes CAVRGQGINQPQHF.

The genes are TRBV5-1 and TRBJ1-5; D is undetermined. The CDR3 totals 15 residues. Germline V CDR1 and CDR2: SGHRS, YFSETQ. V dropped 4 bases and J dropped 0 bases, with 11 bases sitting between them. The CDR3: CASSPSGISNQPQHF. As DNA, the CDR3 is TGCGCCAGCAGCCCTAGCGGAATTAGCAATCAGCCCCAGCATTTT.

This chain connects TRBV7-8 to TRBJ1-1, with D maybe TRBD1 (6 bases). CDR1 and CDR2 (germline): SGHVS, FQNEAQ. Trimming took off 1 base at V and 1 base at J, with 7 bases between the two ends. The CDR3 extends over 14 amino acids. The CDR3 here is CASSLGTANTEAFF. CDR3 nucleotide sequence: TGTGCCAGCAGCTTAGGGACAGCGAACACTGAAGCTTTCTTT.